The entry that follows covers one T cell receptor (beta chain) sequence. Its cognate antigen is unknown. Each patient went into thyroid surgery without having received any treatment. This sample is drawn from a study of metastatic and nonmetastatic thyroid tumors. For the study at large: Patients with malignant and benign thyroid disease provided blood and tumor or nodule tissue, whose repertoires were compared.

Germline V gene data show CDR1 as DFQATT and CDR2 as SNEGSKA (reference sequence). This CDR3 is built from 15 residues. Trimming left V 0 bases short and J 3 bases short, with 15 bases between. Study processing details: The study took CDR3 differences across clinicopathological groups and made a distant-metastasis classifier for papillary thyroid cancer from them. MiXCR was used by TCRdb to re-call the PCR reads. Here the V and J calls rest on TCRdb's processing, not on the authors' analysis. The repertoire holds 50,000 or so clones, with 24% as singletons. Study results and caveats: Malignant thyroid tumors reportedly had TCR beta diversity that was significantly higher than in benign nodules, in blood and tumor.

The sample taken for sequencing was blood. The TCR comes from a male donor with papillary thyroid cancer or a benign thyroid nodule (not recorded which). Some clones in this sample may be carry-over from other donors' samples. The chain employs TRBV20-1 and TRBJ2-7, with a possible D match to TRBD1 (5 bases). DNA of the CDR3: TGCAGTGCTAGAGATCTAGGGGTAAAGGGCTACGAGCAGTACTTC. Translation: CSARDLGVKGYEQYF.